This T cell receptor beta chain emerged from a study of blood T cell repertoires in COVID-19. Study-level information: The United States, Italy and Spain supplied acute and convalescent COVID-19 samples.

Participants were aged about 18 to 100 years from about two dozen US areas. Resolution of symptoms, clearance, or two negative PCRs was present in recovered Cohort 3 donors. In the source study's methods: Estimates of nucleated cell counts were drawn from the amplification of reference gene primers. Libraries were prepared by immunoSEQ multiplex PCR; TCRdb keeps only in-frame clonotypes and omits some of them. The V and J calls and clone size are taken from that table; D and trimming were inferred from the DNA. The sample has 250,000 or so clones, nearly 90% seen once; the top ten hold approximately 10%. Sequencing used PBMCs or T cells enriched from blood (not recorded which). The source is a man aged 30-40 years who had recovered from COVID-19.

The chain's CDR3 is CASSPATGSTEAFF. Here the CDR3 DNA reads TGTGCCAGCAGCCCAGCGACAGGGAGTACTGAAGCTTTCTTT. The V and J genes are TRBV7-3 and TRBJ1-1, with 7 bases fitting TRBD1. V lost 5 bases and J lost 5; bases outside the gene matches: 8. CDR1 and CDR2 from the germline V gene are SGHTA and FQGTGA. The CDR3 spans 14 residues. Using reference TRBV7-3 and TRBJ1-1 for the parts outside the CDR3, the full variable domain is GAGVSQTPSNKVTEKGKYVELRCDPISGHTALYWYRQSLGQGPEFLIYFQGTGAADDSGLPNDRFFAVRPEGSVSTLKIQRTERGDSAVYLCASSPATGSTEAFFGQGTRLTVV.